Listed below are T cell receptor beta chains from one sample, sequenced in a study of cytomegalovirus exposure and HLA in healthy donors. The table came from immunoSEQ multiplex PCR; TCRdb's copy has only in-frame clones and leaves some out. The sample holds under 150,000 clones; roughly 88% are singletons and the top ten take approximately 7.5%. Sequencing was done on a sample of PBMCs. These receptors originate from a young woman in good health and CMV-seropositive. The CDR3 runs from the conserved cysteine through the conserved F or W. Each record gives: D gene, V gene, clone size, J gene, CDR3 protein, CDR3 DNA. The D gene is left open where the match is weak. Clone size is stated in some rows and not others, as once, few, many or a class when expanded.

>TRBD2|TRBV5-1|NA|TRBJ2-5
CASSPGTSGGQETQYF
TGCGCCAGCAGCCCGGGGACTAGCGGGGGGCAAGAGACCCAGTACTTC
>NA|TRBV5-1|NA|TRBJ2-5
CASSIGAQGTETQYF
TGCGCCAGCAGCATTGGGGCCCAGGGTACTGAGACCCAGTACTTC
>TRBD2|TRBV15|NA|TRBJ2-3
CATSRDLLAGTNTQYF
TGTGCCACCAGCAGAGATCTGCTAGCGGGAACTAATACGCAGTATTTT
>NA|TRBV6-1|NA|TRBJ1-4
CASSLQGEEKLFF
TGTGCCAGCAGTCTCCAGGGTGAGGAAAAACTGTTTTTT
>NA|TRBV4-2|NA|TRBJ2-1
CASSQEWSSYNEQFF
TGTGCCAGCAGCCAAGAGTGGAGCTCCTACAATGAGCAGTTCTTC
>TRBD2|TRBV7-3|NA|TRBJ2-3
CASSLMTSSTDTQYF
TGTGCCAGCAGCTTGATGACTAGCAGCACAGATACGCAGTATTTT
>TRBD2|TRBV28|NA|TRBJ2-7
CASSPLGGAYEQYF
TGTGCCAGCAGCCCCCTTGGGGGGGCCTACGAGCAGTACTTC
>NA|TRBV7-9|NA|TRBJ1-4
CASSYQATNEKLFF
TGTGCCAGCAGCTATCAGGCAACTAATGAAAAACTGTTTTTT
>TRBD2|TRBV19|NA|TRBJ2-1
CASSMGTSQNEQFF
TGTGCCAGTAGTATGGGGACTAGCCAAAATGAGCAGTTCTTC
>NA|TRBV30|NA|TRBJ1-5
CAWSVRENRLDQPQHF
TGTGCCTGGAGTGTTCGTGAAAACAGGTTGGATCAGCCCCAGCATTTT
>TRBD1|TRBV15|NA|TRBJ1-5
CARARDRGHGSNQPQHF
TGTGCCAGAGCCAGGGACAGGGGGCATGGTAGCAATCAGCCCCAGCATTTT
>NA|TRBV2|NA|TRBJ2-5
CASTDWEETQYF
TGTGCCAGCACCGACTGGGAAGAGACCCAGTACTTC
>NA|TRBV5-4|many|TRBJ2-2
CASSPPGLGNTGELFF
TGTGCCAGCAGCCCTCCAGGGCTAGGGAACACCGGGGAGCTGTTTTTT
>TRBD2|TRBV25-1|NA|TRBJ2-1
CASSEWLAGVSEQFF
TGTGCCAGCAGTGAATGGCTAGCGGGAGTTAGTGAGCAGTTCTTC
>NA|TRBV11-1|NA|TRBJ1-3
CASSLPGNTIYF
TGTGCCAGCAGCCTACCTGGAAACACCATATATTTT
>TRBD2|TRBV28|NA|TRBJ2-3
CASSLAPNAGGPDTQYF
TGTGCCAGCAGTTTAGCCCCCAATGCGGGAGGGCCAGATACGCAGTATTTT
>NA|TRBV5-1|NA|TRBJ1-1
CASSLGGTGNTEAFF
TGCGCCAGCAGCTTGGGCGGGACGGGGAACACTGAAGCTTTCTTT